Described below is a single T cell receptor beta chain sequence and its context. Antigen specificity is unknown. The germline V and J ends were trimmed by 3 bases and 7 bases, with 19 bases remaining between them. The CDR3 totals 14 residues. Germline-derived CDR1 and CDR2 are GTSNPN and SVGIG (reference sequence). This specimen comes from a study of T cell responses to AZD1222 COVID-19 vaccine. The assay was immunoSEQ multiplex PCR, and TCRdb's table has in-frame clones only and misses some. The sample lists 70,000 to 100,000 clones; around nine tenths were seen once. Study results and limitations: Spike-specific TCR breadth and depth were elevated following two AZD1222 doses.

V is TRBV30 and J is TRBJ2-7, with no clear D. The sequencing used peripheral blood, collected 28 days after the second AZD1222 dose. The sequence derives from an adult who received the AZD1222 COVID-19 vaccine. The CDR3 bases are TGTGCCTGGAGATTGGATGCAGCGATCGGGGAGCAGTACTTC. It encodes CAWRLDAAIGEQYF. Together with reference TRBV30 and TRBJ2-7, the CDR3 gives the full variable domain: SQTIHQWPATLVQPVGSPLSLECTVEGTSNPNLYWYRQAAGRGLQLLFYSVGIGQISSEVPQNLSASRPQDRQFILSSKKLLLSDSGFYLCAWRLDAAIGEQYFGPGTRLTVT.